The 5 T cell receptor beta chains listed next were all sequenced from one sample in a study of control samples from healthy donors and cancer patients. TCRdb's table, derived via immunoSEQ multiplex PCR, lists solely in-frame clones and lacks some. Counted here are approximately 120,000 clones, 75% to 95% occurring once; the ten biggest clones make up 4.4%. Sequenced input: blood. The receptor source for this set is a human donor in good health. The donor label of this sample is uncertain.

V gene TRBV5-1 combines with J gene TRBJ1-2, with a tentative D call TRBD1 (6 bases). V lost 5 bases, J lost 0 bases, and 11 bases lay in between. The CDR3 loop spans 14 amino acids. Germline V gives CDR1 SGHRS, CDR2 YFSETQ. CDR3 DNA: TGCGCCAGCAGTCGGGAGGGGGCTAACTATGGCTACACCTTC. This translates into CASSREGANYGYTF.

The CDR3 region has the DNA TGTGCCAGCTCACAGGAGAATGGAAACACCATATATTTT. It codes for CASSQENGNTIYF. V is TRBV6-5 and J is TRBJ1-3, with D perhaps matching TRBD1 (5 bases). V dropped 8 bases and J dropped 3 bases, with 11 bases sitting between them. Germline CDR1 is MNHEY and CDR2 is SVGAGI. The CDR3 has 13 residues.

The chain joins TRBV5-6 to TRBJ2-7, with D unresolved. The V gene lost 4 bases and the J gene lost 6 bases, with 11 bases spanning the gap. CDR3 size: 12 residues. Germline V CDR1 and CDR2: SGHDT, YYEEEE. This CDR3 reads CASSLPAGEQYF. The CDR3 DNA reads TGTGCCAGCAGCCTCCCAGCTGGCGAGCAGTACTTC.

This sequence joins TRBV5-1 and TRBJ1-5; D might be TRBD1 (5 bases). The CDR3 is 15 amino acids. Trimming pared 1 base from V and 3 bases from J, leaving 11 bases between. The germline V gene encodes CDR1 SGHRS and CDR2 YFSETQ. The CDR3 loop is CASSLSSGANQPQHF. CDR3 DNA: TGCGCCAGCAGCTTGTCGTCCGGGGCCAATCAGCCCCAGCATTTT. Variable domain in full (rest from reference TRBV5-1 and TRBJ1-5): KAGVTQTPRYLIKTRGQQVTLSCSPISGHRSVSWYQQTPGQGLQFLFEYFSETQRNKGNFPGRFSGRQFSNSRSEMNVSTLELGDSALYLCASSLSSGANQPQHFGDGTRLSIL.

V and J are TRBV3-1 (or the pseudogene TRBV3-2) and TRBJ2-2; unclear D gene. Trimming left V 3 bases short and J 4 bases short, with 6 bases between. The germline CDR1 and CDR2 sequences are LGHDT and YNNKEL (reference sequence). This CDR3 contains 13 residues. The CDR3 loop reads CASSQGLTGELFF. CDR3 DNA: TGTGCCAGCAGCCAGGGCCTCACCGGGGAGCTGTTTTTT.